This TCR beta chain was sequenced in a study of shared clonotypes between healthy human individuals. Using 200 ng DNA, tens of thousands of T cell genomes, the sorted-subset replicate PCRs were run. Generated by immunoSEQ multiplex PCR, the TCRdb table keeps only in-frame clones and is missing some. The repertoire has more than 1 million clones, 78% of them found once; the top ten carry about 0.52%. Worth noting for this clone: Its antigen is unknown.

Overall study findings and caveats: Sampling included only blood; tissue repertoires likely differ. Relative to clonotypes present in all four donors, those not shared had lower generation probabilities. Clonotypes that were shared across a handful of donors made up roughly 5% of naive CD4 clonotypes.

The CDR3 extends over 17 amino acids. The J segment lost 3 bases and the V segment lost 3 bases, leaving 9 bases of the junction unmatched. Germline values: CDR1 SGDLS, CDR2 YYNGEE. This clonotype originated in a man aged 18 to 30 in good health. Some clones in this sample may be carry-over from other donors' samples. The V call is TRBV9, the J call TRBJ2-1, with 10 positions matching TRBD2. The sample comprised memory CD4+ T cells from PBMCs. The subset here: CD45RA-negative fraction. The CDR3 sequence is CASSASGSWGSYNEQFF. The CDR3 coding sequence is TGTGCCAGCAGCGCTAGCGGGAGTTGGGGCAGCTACAATGAGCAGTTCTTC.